These 27 T cell receptor beta chains were sequenced from one sample in a study of shared clonotypes between healthy human individuals. Sequencing used immunoSEQ multiplex PCR; TCRdb keeps in-frame clones, though not all of them. The table shows about 490,000 clones, with over 75% occurring only once. What was sequenced was PBMCs. All receptors come from a woman between 40 and 55 years old in good health. Some clones in this sample may be carry-over from other donors' samples.

V gene TRBV7-9 combines with J gene TRBJ1-4; a possible D gene is TRBD1 (6 bases). The V gene's germline CDR1 is SEHNR and CDR2 FQNEAQ (reference sequence). The length of the CDR3 is 15 residues. The V end was cut by 5 bases, the J end by 5 bases, with 15 bases between. CDR3 DNA sequence: TGTGCCAGCAGCCCCCGCGGGGGCGAAAATGAAAAACTGTTTTTT. Its translation: CASSPRGGENEKLFF.

V and J are TRBV6-6 and TRBJ2-7, with D tentatively TRBD1 or TRBD2 (5 bases each). The V gene's germline CDR1 is MNHNY and CDR2 SVGAGI (reference sequence). The CDR3 contains 15 residues. V lost 2 bases to trimming and J lost 2 bases, with 13 bases between them. DNA of the CDR3: TGTGCCAGCAGTTACAACTGGGACGGAACCTACGAGCAGTACTTC. Its protein product is CASSYNWDGTYEQYF.

J is TRBJ1-4 and V is TRBV10-3; D ambiguous. This CDR3 region has 15 residues. V was shortened by 2 bases and J by 3 bases, with 10 bases between the two germline ends. In germline, CDR1 is ENHRY, CDR2 SYGVKD. Written as DNA, the CDR3 is TGTGCCATCAGTGAGATTGAGGGCCCTAATGAAAAACTGTTTTTT. Translation: CAISEIEGPNEKLFF.

A remark on this clone: Given a much more abundant clone one base away, this may be a read error. The same CDR3 can be traced to other DNA sequences in this sample. The chain carries TRBV27 and TRBJ2-7; 8 nucleotides match TRBD1. V dropped 6 bases and J dropped 9; count of bases not matched to a gene: 13. CDR1 is MNHEY and CDR2 is SMNVEV in the germline V gene (reference sequence). CDR3 size: 14 residues. The CDR3 DNA follows: TGTGCCAGCAGAATGACAGGGGCCACAGGGGGGCAGTACTTC. This codes for CASRMTGATGGQYF.

Details on this clone: This CDR3 is also generated by other DNA sequences in the sample. The V gene is TRBV9, the J gene TRBJ2-1; D might be TRBD1 (6 bases). V was cut by 0 bases and J by 3 bases, with 10 bases left in between. Germline CDR1 reads SGDLS; CDR2 reads YYNGEE. CDR3 size: 15 residues. The CDR3 here is CASSVAGVVYNEQFF. CDR3 coding DNA: TGTGCCAGCAGCGTAGCAGGGGTCGTCTACAATGAGCAGTTCTTC.

To note about this clone: A clone one base away is much larger, so this may be a read error. This specimen includes other DNA sequences encoding the same CDR3. The chain uses TRBV7-6 and TRBJ2-3, with D maybe TRBD2 (5 bases). The germline gives CDR1 SGHVS, CDR2 FNYEAQ. The CDR3 runs to 15 residues. The CDR3 bases are TGCGCCAGCAGCTTAGTAAGCGGCAGCACAGATACGCAGTATTTT. It codes for CASSLVSGSTDTQYF. The variable domain in full, with the rest retrieved from reference TRBV7-6 and TRBJ2-3, is GAGVSQSPRYKVTKRGQDVALRCDPISGHVSLYWYRQALGQGPEFLTYFNYEAQQDKSGLPNDRFSAERPEGSISTLTIQRTEQRDSAMYRCASSLVSGSTDTQYFGPGTRLTVL.

The V and J genes are TRBV7-9 and TRBJ2-3; 11 bases match TRBD2. The CDR3 is 17 residues long. CDR1 is SEHNR and CDR2 is FQNEAQ in the germline V gene (reference sequence). Trimming removed 5 bases from V and 0 bases from J; junction bases left unmatched: 7. CDR3 DNA sequence: TGTGCCAGCAGCACCAGACTAGCGGGACCTAGCACAGATACGCAGTATTTT. Encoded protein: CASSTRLAGPSTDTQYF.

The chain is built from TRBV7-8 and TRBJ2-7; D is unclear. The CDR3 runs to 10 residues. Germline V gene sequence: CDR1 SGHVS, CDR2 FQNEAQ. V was trimmed by 1 base and J by 7 bases, leaving 2 bases between them. The DNA of the CDR3 is TGTGCCAGCAGCTTAGATGAGCAGTACTTC. Protein sequence: CASSLDEQYF.

The chain has TRBV30 and TRBJ2-7; D gene ambiguous. Trimming shortened V by 8 bases and J by 1 base, and 15 bases separated the two germline ends. Looked up from germline, CDR1 is GTSNPN and CDR2 is SVGIG (reference sequence). There are 13 residues in the CDR3. CDR3 region: CALDLAYSYEQYF. The CDR3 nucleotides read TGTGCCCTCGATTTGGCTTATTCCTACGAGCAGTACTTC.

The CDR3 protein is CASSRRSGAETQYF. CDR3 in DNA: TGTGCCAGCAGCCGCAGGTCGGGGGCAGAGACCCAGTACTTC. The chain recombines TRBV7-9 with TRBJ2-5; tentatively, D is TRBD1 or TRBD2 (6 bases each). Germline V gives CDR1 SEHNR, CDR2 FQNEAQ (reference sequence). V was clipped by 5 bases and J by 4 bases, with 14 bases between them. This CDR3 spans 14 amino acids.

V gene TRBV5-1 combines with J gene TRBJ2-7; 7 nucleotides align to TRBD1. Trimming took 0 bases from V and 0 from J; bases not matched to a gene: 6. The CDR3 loop spans 16 amino acids. Germline lookup yields CDR1 SGHRS and CDR2 YFSETQ. The DNA for the CDR3 is TGCGCCAGCAGCTTGGCAGGGACAGCGAGCTCCTACGAGCAGTACTTC. This sequence encodes CASSLAGTASSYEQYF.

The chain links TRBV5-1 to TRBJ1-1; D uncertain. V lost 2 bases to trimming and J lost 5 bases, with 10 bases between them. Germline V CDR1 and CDR2: SGHRS, YFSETQ. The CDR3 covers 13 residues. CDR3 loop: CASSLMEGTEAFF. The CDR3 DNA sequence: TGCGCCAGCAGCTTAATGGAAGGGACTGAAGCTTTCTTT.

This clone was seen just once. J is TRBJ1-1 and V is TRBV5-1, with TRBD1 identical over 8 bases. The length of the CDR3 is 14 residues. The junction had 5 bases not matched to a gene; V was cut back by 2 bases and J by 5 bases. The germline V gene encodes CDR1 SGHRS and CDR2 YFSETQ. As DNA, the CDR3 is TGCGCCAGCAGCTTTACAGGGGGAAGGACTGAAGCTTTCTTT. Protein sequence: CASSFTGGRTEAFF.

Of note for this clone: A far larger clone is one base from this, pointing to a likely read error. The sample carries other DNA sequences with the same CDR3. The gene calls are TRBV28 and TRBJ1-2, with no clear D. The CDR3 extends over 11 amino acids. CDR1 is MDHEN, CDR2 SYDVKM, per germline. The CDR3 DNA sequence: TGTGCCAGCAGGTCTAACTATGGCTACACTTTC. Its translation is CASRSNYGYTF.

The chain has TRBV5-1 and TRBJ1-4, with TRBD1 as a possible D gene (6 bases). This CDR3 spans 17 amino acids. Looked up from germline, CDR1 is SGHRS and CDR2 is YFSETQ. V lost 4 bases, J lost 5 bases, and 21 bases lay in between. This CDR3 is CASSNVPQGQGNEKLFF. The CDR3 DNA reads as TGCGCCAGCAGCAACGTTCCCCAGGGTCAGGGGAATGAAAAACTGTTTTTT. Combining the CDR3 with reference TRBV5-1 and TRBJ1-4 gives the whole variable domain KAGVTQTPRYLIKTRGQQVTLSCSPISGHRSVSWYQQTPGQGLQFLFEYFSETQRNKGNFPGRFSGRQFSNSRSEMNVSTLELGDSALYLCASSNVPQGQGNEKLFFGSGTQLSVL.

The chain has TRBV7-2 and TRBJ2-5; 16 bases are shared with TRBD2. The CDR3 covers 16 residues. Germline trimming cut 5 bases from V and 5 bases from J; bases unmatched to any gene: 5. CDR1 SGHTA and CDR2 FQGNSA come from the germline V gene. DNA of the CDR3: TGTGCCAGCAGCCCGGGACTAGCGGGAGGGCCTGAGACCCAGTACTTC. Amino acids: CASSPGLAGGPETQYF.

The rearrangement links TRBV7-9 to TRBJ2-2; 10 bases line up with TRBD2. The trim removed 6 bases at V and 0 bases at J, leaving 4 bases unmatched. The germline gives CDR1 SEHNR, CDR2 FQNEAQ (reference sequence). The CDR3 spans 16 residues. The CDR3 DNA follows: TGTGCCAGCAGGGTCCTAGCGGGAGCGAACACCGGGGAGCTGTTTTTT. It yields the protein CASRVLAGANTGELFF.

The rearrangement joins TRBV5-6 to TRBJ2-2, with 13 bases that match TRBD2. The CDR3 consists of 19 residues. Germline CDR1 SGHDT, CDR2 YYEEEE. The J segment lost 1 base and the V segment lost 2 bases, leaving 8 bases of the junction unmatched. The CDR3 loop reads CASSFWLWTSGGNTGELFF. The CDR3 DNA is TGTGCCAGCAGCTTTTGGTTGTGGACTAGCGGGGGGAACACCGGGGAGCTGTTTTTT.

The chain links TRBV10-3 to TRBJ2-3; D not resolved. The CDR3 runs 12 residues. V was shortened by 3 bases and J by 12 bases, with 13 bases between the two germline ends. CDR1 and CDR2 (germline): ENHRY, SYGVKD. CDR3 sequence (DNA): TGTGCCATCAGTGATGGGGAAGTTCCTCAGTATTTT. Translating it yields CAISDGEVPQYF.

This chain links TRBV5-4 with TRBJ2-2; perhaps D is TRBD1 or TRBD2 (5 bases each). Trimming took off 4 bases at V and 4 bases at J, with 14 bases between the two ends. This CDR3 spans 15 amino acids. Germline loops: CDR1 SGHNT, CDR2 YYREEE (reference sequence). The CDR3 is CASSRRGGSTGELFF. The CDR3 DNA sequence: TGTGCCAGCAGCCGCCGGGGCGGGTCCACCGGGGAGCTGTTTTTT.

The J gene is TRBJ1-3, the V gene TRBV4-1; 7 nucleotides match TRBD1. The CDR3 has 17 amino acids. Germline V gene data show CDR1 as MGHRA and CDR2 as YSYEKL. J was trimmed by 5 bases and V by 0 bases; bases with no gene match: 10. In nucleotides, the CDR3 is TGCGCCAGCAGCCAAGATCTCCCGACAGGGTTGAGAAACACCATATATTTT. This codes for CASSQDLPTGLRNTIYF.

As to this clone: This sequence is one base from a far larger clone and is likely a read error. Other DNA sequences in this sample translate to the same CDR3. The chain joins TRBV25-1 to TRBJ2-7; 8 bases are a match to TRBD1. The CDR3 runs 16 residues. The germline CDR1 and CDR2 sequences are MGHDK and SYGVNS. J gave up 0 bases and V 9 bases, and 13 bases lay outside the gene matches. The CDR3 reads CASSQPGGVNSYEQYF. CDR3 coding DNA: TGTGCCAGTAGTCAACCAGGGGGCGTAAACTCCTACGAGCAGTACTTC.

V is TRBV28 and J is TRBJ1-2; D may be TRBD1 (5 bases). The germline V and J ends were trimmed by 9 bases and 3 bases, with 17 bases remaining between them. The V gene's germline CDR1 is MDHEN and CDR2 SYDVKM. This CDR3 comprises 14 residues. The CDR3 sequence: CASCGGSPDYGYTF. In nucleotides, the CDR3 is TGTGCCAGTTGTGGGGGGAGCCCCGACTATGGCTACACCTTC.

The J gene is TRBJ1-1, the V gene TRBV14, with D unclear. The CDR3 loop spans 14 amino acids. Germline V lookup: CDR1 SGHDN, CDR2 FVKESK. The germline V and J ends were trimmed by 4 bases and 4 bases, with 13 bases remaining between them. CDR3 in amino acids: CASSPLLFGTEAFF. CDR3 bases: TGTGCCAGCAGCCCCCTTTTATTCGGCACTGAAGCTTTCTTT.

As regards this clone: A read error is the likely source, as a far larger clone sits one nucleotide away. The chain has TRBV25-1 and TRBJ2-2; TRBD2 might be the D (6 bases). Germline assignment: CDR1 MGHDK and CDR2 SYGVNS. The length of the CDR3 is 16 residues. The CDR3 coding sequence is TGTGCCAGCAGTGATTTATCAGGACATAACGCCGGGGGGCTGTTTTTT. Its translation is CASSDLSGHNAGGLFF.

V gene TRBV7-9 combines with J gene TRBJ2-1; 12 nucleotides align to TRBD2. CDR1 is SEHNR and CDR2 is FQNEAQ in the germline V gene (reference sequence). The ends lost 2 bases at V and 3 bases at J; junction bases unmatched: 5. The CDR3 contains 17 residues. In DNA, the CDR3 is TGTGCCAGCAGCTTATTTTCTAGCGGGAGGGTCTACAATGAGCAGTTCTTC. Its protein product is CASSLFSSGRVYNEQFF.

The chain combines TRBV11-2 with TRBJ2-4; D is possibly TRBD1 or TRBD2 (5 bases each). V lost 3 bases and J 3 bases, leaving 12 bases between the germline ends. Germline V gives CDR1 SGHAT, CDR2 FQNNGV. The CDR3 covers 15 residues. The CDR3 DNA is TGTGCCAGCAGCTTGTCCGGTGGGGGCAAAAACATTCAGTACTTC. Protein sequence: CASSLSGGGKNIQYF.